The 6 T cell receptor beta chains given below trace back to one sample, sequenced in a study of CD8+ T cells in alopecia areata. Once RNA had been extracted, it was reverse transcribed into cDNA to act as the sequencing template. The method was immunoSEQ multiplex PCR; TCRdb's version includes in-frame clones alone and lacks a portion of them. The data hold over 110,000 clones, with approximately 51% observed a single time. The sequenced sample was CD4+ T cells sorted from blood, obtained at week 0. Receptors originate from a human donor with alopecia areata.

This clone was seen at least ten times. The chain employs TRBV6-1 and TRBJ1-5; 8 bases agree with TRBD1. The CDR3 extends over 16 amino acids. The germline V gene has CDR1 MNHNS and CDR2 SASEGT. Trimming removed 0 bases from V and 9 bases from J; junction bases left unmatched: 10. CDR3 residues: CASSEAGAGGTLPQHF. Written as DNA, the CDR3 is TGTGCCAGCAGTGAAGCGGGGGCAGGGGGCACGTTGCCCCAGCATTTT.

This chain joins TRBV5-1 and TRBJ1-2, with a weak D call TRBD1 (5 bases). CDR3 size: 13 residues. The V end lost 4 bases, the J end lost 7 bases, and 14 bases lay between the germline ends. Germline V CDR1 and CDR2: SGHRS, YFSETQ. The CDR3 here is CASSQTDSRGYTF. As DNA, the CDR3 is TGCGCCAGCAGCCAGACCGACAGTCGTGGCTACACCTTC.

The CDR3 DNA reads as TGCAGCGTCGACGACAGGGCTAGGGGCTACACCTTC. Its protein is CSVDDRARGYTF. J is TRBJ1-2 and V is TRBV29-1; TRBD1 matches 7 bases. The CDR3 runs to 12 residues. Trimming took 6 bases from V and 8 from J; bases not matched to a gene: 9. Per germline, CDR1 SQVTM and CDR2 ANQGSEA.

The V gene is TRBV7-9, the J gene TRBJ2-1, with TRBD2 matching over 10 bases. The V gene end was trimmed by 5 bases and the J gene end by 5 bases; junction bases not matched to a gene: 6. Germline CDR1 SEHNR, CDR2 FQNEAQ (reference sequence). There are 15 residues in the CDR3. CDR3 in DNA: TGTGCCAGCAGCCGAGGACTAGCGGCAGACAATGAGCAGTTCTTC. Protein sequence: CASSRGLAADNEQFF.

V is TRBV11-2 and J is TRBJ2-5; possible D gene TRBD1, 5 bases. Germline lookup yields CDR1 SGHAT and CDR2 FQNNGV. This CDR3 has 14 residues. Trimming took off 5 bases at V and 4 bases at J, with 14 bases between the two ends. CDR3 DNA: TGTGCCAGCAGCAGACAGACGTACCGAGAGACCCAGTACTTC. Translating it yields CASSRQTYRETQYF.

This clone was detected only a few times. V and J are TRBV6-6 and TRBJ1-2, with D possibly TRBD1 on 5 matching bases. The ends were cut back, 5 bases at V and 7 bases at J, with 8 bases in the middle. This CDR3 has 11 residues. Looked up from germline, CDR1 is MNHNY and CDR2 is SVGAGI (reference sequence). CDR3 nucleotide sequence: TGTGCCAGCAGTATGGGGCTTGGCTACACCTTC. It is translated as CASSMGLGYTF.